This T cell receptor beta chain was captured by sequencing in a study of T cells in Graves' hyperthyroidism and ophthalmopathy. The sample holds many counts of this clonotype. V was trimmed by 4 bases and J by 0 bases, leaving 11 bases between them. The CDR3 is 15 amino acids. Germline V CDR1 and CDR2: LGHDT, YNNKEL (reference sequence). Regions amplified from RNA transcripts were the TCR beta CDR3 regions. When the TCR CDR3 underwent first-round RT-PCR, the HTBI primer set was used. TCRdb fed the multiplex PCR reads into MiXCR, producing one record per CDR3 protein. The sample lists fewer than 450,000 distinct CDR3 sequences, approximately 18% occurring once. Uncontrolled infections, other autoimmune diseases, pregnancy or lactation led to exclusion of patients. Diagnoses used clinical symptoms, serum thyroxine and TRAb, thyroid ultrasound and orbital computed tomography. The blood was taken when hyperthyroidism was first diagnosed, before any ophthalmopathy symptoms showed up.

The specimen was blood. The V gene is TRBV3-1, the J gene TRBJ2-3, with D unclear. This sequence was found in a woman in her 30s with Graves' hyperthyroidism that later progressed to Graves' ophthalmopathy. CDR3 nucleotides: TGTGCCAGCAGCCCTAGATCGCCTAGCACAGATACGCAGTATTTT. This codes for CASSPRSPSTDTQYF.